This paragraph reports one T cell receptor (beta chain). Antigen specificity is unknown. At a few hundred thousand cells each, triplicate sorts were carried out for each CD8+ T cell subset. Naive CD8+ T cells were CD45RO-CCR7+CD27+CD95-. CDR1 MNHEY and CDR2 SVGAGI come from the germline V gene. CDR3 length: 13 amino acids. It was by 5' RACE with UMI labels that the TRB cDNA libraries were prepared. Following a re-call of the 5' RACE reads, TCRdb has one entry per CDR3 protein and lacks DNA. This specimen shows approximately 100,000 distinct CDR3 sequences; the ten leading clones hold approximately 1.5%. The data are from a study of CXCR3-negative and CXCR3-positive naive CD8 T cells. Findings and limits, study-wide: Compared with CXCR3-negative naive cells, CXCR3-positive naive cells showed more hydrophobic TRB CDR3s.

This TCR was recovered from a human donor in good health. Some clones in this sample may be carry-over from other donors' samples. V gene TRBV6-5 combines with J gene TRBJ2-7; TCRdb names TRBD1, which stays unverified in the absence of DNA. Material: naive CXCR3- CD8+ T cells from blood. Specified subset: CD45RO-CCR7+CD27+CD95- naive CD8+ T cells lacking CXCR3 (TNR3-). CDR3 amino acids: CASSSTGGEGQYF.